The following is a TCR beta chain sequence with its context. The sample is drawn from a study of blood T cell repertoires in COVID-19. Study-level background: Some COVID-19 samples were acute and others convalescent; all came from the United States, Italy and Spain. Sources were T cells, B-cell-depleted T cells, or PBMCs; the material itself was cDNA or gDNA.

CDR3 size: 18 residues. The V gene's germline CDR1 is MNHEY and CDR2 SMNVEV (reference sequence). Trimming removed 4 bases from V and 2 bases from J; junction bases left unmatched: 12. As processed by the authors: Nucleated cell number was recorded as an estimate derived from reference gene primer amplification. Clones were sequenced by immunoSEQ multiplex PCR, and TCRdb holds only the in-frame ones, with some missing. The V and J calls and clone size were taken over from that table, and D and trimming were inferred from the DNA. Of about 270,000 clones listed, approximately 81% are singletons. Sequencing input: peripheral blood. The clonotype was recovered from a woman under 30 with acute or convalescent COVID-19. V gene TRBV27 combines with J gene TRBJ2-3; 10 positions match TRBD2. The CDR3, as DNA: TGTGCCAGCAGTTCATACGGACTAGCGGAAGTAATCACAGATACGCAGTATTTT. Its protein is CASSSYGLAEVITDTQYF.